This record covers a single TCR beta chain. Its antigen remains unknown. This entry is derived from a study of CD8+ T cells in alopecia areata. Study-level background: Each of the treated patients was given oral tofacitinib, 5 to 10 mg twice daily, for moderate-to-severe alopecia areata. Regarding the study as a whole: A great number of expanded lesional clones endured in scalp and blood during tofacitinib. Lesional tissue from the scalp (especially in alopecia totalis/universalis) showed higher clonality than normal scalp.

Treatment: oral pan-JAK inhibitor, 5-10 mg twice daily. Extracted RNA was reverse transcribed into cDNA, the sequencing template. The assay was immunoSEQ multiplex PCR, and TCRdb's table has in-frame clones only and misses some. The data contain under 350,000 clones, 58% of them seen just once; the ten biggest clones take up roughly 1.8%. The length of the CDR3 is 14 residues. Germline V lookup: CDR1 KGHSH, CDR2 LQKENI. V lost 2 bases to trimming and J lost 2 bases, with 10 bases between them. The rearrangement links TRBV18 to TRBJ2-7; a weak D match, TRBD1 (5 bases). The sequences come from CD4+ T cells sorted from blood, collected at week 24, from a patient treated with tofacitinib. The clonotype originates from a human donor with alopecia areata. CDR3 sequence reads: CASSPVARAYEQYF. As DNA, the CDR3 is TGTGCCAGCTCACCAGTCGCCAGGGCCTACGAGCAGTACTTC.